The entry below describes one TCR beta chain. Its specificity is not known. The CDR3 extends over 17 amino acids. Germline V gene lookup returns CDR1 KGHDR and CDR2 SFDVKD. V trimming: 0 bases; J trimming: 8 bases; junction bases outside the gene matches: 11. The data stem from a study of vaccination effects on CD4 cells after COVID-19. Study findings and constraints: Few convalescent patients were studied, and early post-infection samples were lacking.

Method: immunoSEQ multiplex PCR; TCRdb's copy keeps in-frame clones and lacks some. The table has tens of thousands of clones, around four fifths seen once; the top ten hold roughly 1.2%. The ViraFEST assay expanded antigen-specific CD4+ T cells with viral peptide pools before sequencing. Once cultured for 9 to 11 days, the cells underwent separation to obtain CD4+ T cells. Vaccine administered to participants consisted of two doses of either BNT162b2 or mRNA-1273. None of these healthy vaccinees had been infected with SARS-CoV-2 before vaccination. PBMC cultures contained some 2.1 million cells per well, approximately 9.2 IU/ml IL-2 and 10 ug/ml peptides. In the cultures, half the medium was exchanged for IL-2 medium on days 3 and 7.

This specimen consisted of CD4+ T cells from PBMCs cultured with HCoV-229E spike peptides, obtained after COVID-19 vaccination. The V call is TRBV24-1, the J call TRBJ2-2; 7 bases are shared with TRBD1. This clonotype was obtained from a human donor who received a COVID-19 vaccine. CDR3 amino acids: CATSDLPGTEGKGELFF. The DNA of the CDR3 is TGTGCCACCAGTGATTTGCCCGGGACAGAGGGGAAAGGGGAGCTGTTTTTT.